The subject of this entry is one T cell receptor beta chain. The record originates from a study of T cells expressing NK-cell markers. Study overall: Serological testing identified seven of the eight sequenced donors as HCMV-seropositive and one as seronegative.

The CDR3 consists of 13 residues. From germline, CDR1 is SQVTM and CDR2 ANQGSEA. TCRdb reprocessed the 5' RACE reads and reports one entry per CDR3 protein, with no DNA. The data include approximately 460,000 distinct CDR3 sequences; the top ten clones carry about 7.1%. This TCR came from a woman aged 18-70 years in good health. Sequenced sample: blood T cells: a sorted CD56 or NKG2C T cell subset, CD4+ or CD8+ T cells, or bulk PBMC T cells (not recorded which). The chain recombines TRBV29-1 with TRBJ2-3; TCRdb reports TRBD2, a call that lacks DNA to check it against. The CDR3 sequence: CSVVAGMTDTQYF.